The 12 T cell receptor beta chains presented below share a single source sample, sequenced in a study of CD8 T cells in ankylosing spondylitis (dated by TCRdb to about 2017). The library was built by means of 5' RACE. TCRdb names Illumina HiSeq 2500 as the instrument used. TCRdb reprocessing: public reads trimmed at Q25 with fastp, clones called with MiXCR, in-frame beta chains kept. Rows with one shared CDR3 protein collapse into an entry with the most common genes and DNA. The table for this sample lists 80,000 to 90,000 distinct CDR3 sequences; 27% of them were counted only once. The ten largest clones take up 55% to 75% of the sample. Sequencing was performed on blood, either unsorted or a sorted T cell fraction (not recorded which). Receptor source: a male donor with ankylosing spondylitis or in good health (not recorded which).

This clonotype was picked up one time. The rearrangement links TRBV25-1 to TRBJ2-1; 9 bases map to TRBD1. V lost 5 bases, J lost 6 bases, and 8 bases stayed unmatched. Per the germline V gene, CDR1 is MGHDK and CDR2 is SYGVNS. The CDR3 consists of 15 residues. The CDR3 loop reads CASSPGGTGSNEQFF. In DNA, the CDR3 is TGTGCCAGCAGTCCCGGTGGGACAGGGAGCAATGAGCAGTTCTTC.

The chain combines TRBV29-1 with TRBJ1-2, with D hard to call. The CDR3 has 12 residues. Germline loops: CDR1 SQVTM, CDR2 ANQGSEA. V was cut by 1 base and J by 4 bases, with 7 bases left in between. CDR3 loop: CSVEGLTYGYTF. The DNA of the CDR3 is TGCAGCGTTGAAGGACTTACCTATGGCTACACCTTC. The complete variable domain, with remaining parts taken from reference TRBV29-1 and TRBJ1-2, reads SAVISQKPSRDICQRGTSLTIQCQVDSQVTMMFWYRQQPGQSLTLIATANQGSEATYESGFVIDKFPISRPNLTFSTLTVSNMSPEDSSIYLCSVEGLTYGYTFGSGTRLTVV.

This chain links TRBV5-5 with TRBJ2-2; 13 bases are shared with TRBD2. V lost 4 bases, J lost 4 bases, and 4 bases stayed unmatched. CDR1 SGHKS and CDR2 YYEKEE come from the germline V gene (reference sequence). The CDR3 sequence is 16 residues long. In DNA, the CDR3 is TGTGCCAGCAGCATGAGGACTAGCGGGGGCACCGGGGAGCTGTTTTTT. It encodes CASSMRTSGGTGELFF.

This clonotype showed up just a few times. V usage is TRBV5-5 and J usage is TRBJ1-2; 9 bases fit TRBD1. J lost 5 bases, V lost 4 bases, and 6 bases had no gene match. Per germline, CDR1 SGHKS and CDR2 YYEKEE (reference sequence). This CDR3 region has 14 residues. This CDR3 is CASSPGQGLYGYTF. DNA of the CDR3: TGTGCCAGCAGCCCGGGACAGGGACTTTATGGCTACACCTTC. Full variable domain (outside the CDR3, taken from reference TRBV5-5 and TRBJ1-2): DAGVTQSPTHLIKTRGQQVTLRCSPISGHKSVSWYQQVLGQGPQFIFQYYEKEERGRGNFPDRFSARQFPNYSSELNVNALLLGDSALYLCASSPGQGLYGYTFGSGTRLTVV.

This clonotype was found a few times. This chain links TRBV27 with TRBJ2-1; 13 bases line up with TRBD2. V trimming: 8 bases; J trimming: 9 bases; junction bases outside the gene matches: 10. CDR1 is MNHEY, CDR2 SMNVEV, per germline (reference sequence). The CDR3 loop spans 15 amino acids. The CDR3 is CASRILAGGLGEQFF. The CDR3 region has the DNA TGTGCCAGCCGGATACTAGCGGGGGGGCTCGGTGAGCAGTTCTTC.

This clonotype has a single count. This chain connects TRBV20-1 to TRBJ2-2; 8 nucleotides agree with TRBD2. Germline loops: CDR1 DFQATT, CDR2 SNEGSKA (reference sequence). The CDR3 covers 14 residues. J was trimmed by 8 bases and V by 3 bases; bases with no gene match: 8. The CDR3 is CSASSGTPVGELFF. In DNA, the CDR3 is TGCAGTGCTAGTAGCGGGACCCCGGTTGGGGAGCTGTTTTTT.

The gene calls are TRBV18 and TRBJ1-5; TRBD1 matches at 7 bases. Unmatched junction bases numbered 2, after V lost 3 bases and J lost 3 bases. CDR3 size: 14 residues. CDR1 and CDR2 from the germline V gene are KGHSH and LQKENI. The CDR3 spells CASSPDRANQPQHF. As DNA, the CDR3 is TGTGCCAGCTCACCCGACAGGGCCAATCAGCCCCAGCATTTT.

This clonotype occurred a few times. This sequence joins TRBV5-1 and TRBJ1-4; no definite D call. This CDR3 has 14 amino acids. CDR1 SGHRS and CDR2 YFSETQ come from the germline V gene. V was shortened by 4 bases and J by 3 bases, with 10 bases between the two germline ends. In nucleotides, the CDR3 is TGCGCCAGCAGCCTGGACCTAGCTAATGAAAAACTGTTTTTT. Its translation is CASSLDLANEKLFF.

The CDR3 nucleotides are TGTGCCAGCAGATCGGGGGGTGAAGCTTTCTTT. Protein: CASRSGGEAFF. The chain employs TRBV12-3 or TRBV12-4 and TRBJ1-1; D might be TRBD1 (5 bases). CDR3 length equals 11 residues. V was cut by 6 bases and J by 7 bases, with 9 bases left in between.

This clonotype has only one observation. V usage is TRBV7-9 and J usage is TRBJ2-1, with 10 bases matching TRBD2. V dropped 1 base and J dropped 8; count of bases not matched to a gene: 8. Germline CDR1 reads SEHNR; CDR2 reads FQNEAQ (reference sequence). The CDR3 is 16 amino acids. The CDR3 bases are TGTGCCAGCAGCTTAGGTCCAGCGGGAGGGCCGTATGAGCAGTTCTTC. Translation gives CASSLGPAGGPYEQFF.

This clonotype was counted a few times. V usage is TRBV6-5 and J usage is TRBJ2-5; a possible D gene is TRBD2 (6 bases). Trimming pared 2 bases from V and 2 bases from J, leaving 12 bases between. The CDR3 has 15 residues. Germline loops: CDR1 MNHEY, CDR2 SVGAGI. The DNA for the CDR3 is TGTGCCAGCAGTTACATGACTAGAAGTCAAGAGACCCAGTACTTC. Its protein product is CASSYMTRSQETQYF.

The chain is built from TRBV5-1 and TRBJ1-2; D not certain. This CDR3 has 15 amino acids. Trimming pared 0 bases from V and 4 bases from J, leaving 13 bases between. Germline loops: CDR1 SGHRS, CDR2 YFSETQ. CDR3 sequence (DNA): TGCGCCAGCAGCTTGGATATTGGGCAGAGCTATGGCTACACCTTC. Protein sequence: CASSLDIGQSYGYTF.